Sequencing of this TCR beta chain was carried out in a study of early T cells in non-severe SARS-CoV-2 infection. After removal of 2 bases from V and 2 bases from J, the junction contained 13 bases not matched to a gene. CDR1 is KGHSH, CDR2 LQKENI, per germline. The CDR3 is made up of 18 amino acids. Each CDR3 protein is one row after TCRdb ran MiXCR on the 5' RACE reads. The sample holds around 80,000 distinct CDR3 sequences, 8% to 13% seen once. This clonotype was counted a single time. This TCR derives from an adult who was a healthcare worker with PCR-confirmed SARS-CoV-2 infection or an uninfected control (not recorded which). The V call is TRBV18, the J call TRBJ2-7, with 9 bases identical to TRBD2. The sample here was whole blood, taken at baseline. CDR3 amino acids: CASSPLSPSGTKTYEQYF. For the CDR3, the DNA is TGTGCCAGCTCACCATTAAGTCCTAGCGGGACGAAAACCTACGAGCAGTACTTC.